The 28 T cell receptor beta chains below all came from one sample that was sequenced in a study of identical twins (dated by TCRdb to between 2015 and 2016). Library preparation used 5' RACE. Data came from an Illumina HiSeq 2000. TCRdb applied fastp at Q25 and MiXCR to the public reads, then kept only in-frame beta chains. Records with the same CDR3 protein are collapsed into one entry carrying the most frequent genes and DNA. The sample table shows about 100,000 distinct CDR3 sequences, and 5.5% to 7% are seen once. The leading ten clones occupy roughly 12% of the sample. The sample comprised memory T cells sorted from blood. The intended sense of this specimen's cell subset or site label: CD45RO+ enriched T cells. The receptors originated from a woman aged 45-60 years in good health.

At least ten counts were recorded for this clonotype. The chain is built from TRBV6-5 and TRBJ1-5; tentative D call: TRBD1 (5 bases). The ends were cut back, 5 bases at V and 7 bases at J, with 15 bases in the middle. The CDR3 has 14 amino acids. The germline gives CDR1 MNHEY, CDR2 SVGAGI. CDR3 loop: CASSRVGGDQPQHF. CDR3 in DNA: TGTGCCAGCAGTCGAGTCGGGGGGGACCAGCCCCAGCATTTT.

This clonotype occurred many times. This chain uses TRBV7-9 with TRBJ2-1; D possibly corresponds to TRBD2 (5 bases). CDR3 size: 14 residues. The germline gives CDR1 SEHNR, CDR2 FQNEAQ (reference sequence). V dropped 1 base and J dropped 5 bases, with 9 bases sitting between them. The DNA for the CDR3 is TGTGCCAGCAGCTTAGAGACTACCAACAATGAGCAGTTCTTC. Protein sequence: CASSLETTNNEQFF.

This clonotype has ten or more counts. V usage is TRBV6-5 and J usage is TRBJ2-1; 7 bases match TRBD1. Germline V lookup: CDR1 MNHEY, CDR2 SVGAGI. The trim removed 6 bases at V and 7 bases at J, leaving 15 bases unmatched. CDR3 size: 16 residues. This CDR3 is CASSVTTGTDVNEQFF. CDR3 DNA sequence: TGTGCCAGCAGCGTGACCACCGGGACAGATGTAAATGAGCAGTTCTTC.

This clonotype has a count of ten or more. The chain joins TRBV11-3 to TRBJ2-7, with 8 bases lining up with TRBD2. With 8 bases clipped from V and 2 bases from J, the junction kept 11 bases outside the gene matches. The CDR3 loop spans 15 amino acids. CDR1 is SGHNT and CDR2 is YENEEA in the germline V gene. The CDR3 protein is CASSRGGSGTYEQYF. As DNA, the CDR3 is TGTGCCAGCTCCCGAGGCGGTAGCGGGACCTACGAGCAGTACTTC.

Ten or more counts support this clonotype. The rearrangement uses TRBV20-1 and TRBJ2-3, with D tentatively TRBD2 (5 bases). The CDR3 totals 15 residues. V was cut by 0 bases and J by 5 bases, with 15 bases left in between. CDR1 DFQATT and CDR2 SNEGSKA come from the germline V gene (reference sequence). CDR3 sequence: CSARDRISVLDTQYF. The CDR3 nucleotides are TGCAGTGCTAGAGATCGGATTAGCGTCCTAGATACGCAGTATTTT.

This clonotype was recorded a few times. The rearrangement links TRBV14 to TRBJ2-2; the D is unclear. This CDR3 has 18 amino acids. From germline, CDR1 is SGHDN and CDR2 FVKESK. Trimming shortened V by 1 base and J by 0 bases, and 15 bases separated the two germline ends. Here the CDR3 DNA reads TGTGCCAGCAGCCAAGTCCTCCGGACGCTGACGAACACCGGGGAGCTGTTTTTT. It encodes CASSQVLRTLTNTGELFF.

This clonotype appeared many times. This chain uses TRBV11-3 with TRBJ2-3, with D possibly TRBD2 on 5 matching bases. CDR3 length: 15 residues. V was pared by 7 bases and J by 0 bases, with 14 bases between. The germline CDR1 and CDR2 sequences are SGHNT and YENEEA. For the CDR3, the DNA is TGTGCCAGCACCCCGGACTTCGCTAGCACAGATACGCAGTATTTT. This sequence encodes CASTPDFASTDTQYF.

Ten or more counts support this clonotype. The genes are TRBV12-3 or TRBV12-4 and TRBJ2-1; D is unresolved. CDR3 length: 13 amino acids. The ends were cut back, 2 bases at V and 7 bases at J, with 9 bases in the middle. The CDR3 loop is CASSLLHQNEQFF. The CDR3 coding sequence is TGTGCCAGCAGTTTACTTCACCAGAATGAGCAGTTCTTC.

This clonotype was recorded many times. Here the CDR3 DNA reads TGCGCCAGCAGCCCCACGACTAGCGGGAGGTCAGCTGGGGCCAACGTCCTGACTTTC. This translates into CASSPTTSGRSAGANVLTF. The chain is built from TRBV4-1 and TRBJ2-6; 13 nucleotides agree with TRBD2. This CDR3 has 19 residues. Germline loops: CDR1 MGHRA, CDR2 YSYEKL. After removal of 4 bases from V and 2 bases from J, the junction contained 8 bases not matched to a gene.

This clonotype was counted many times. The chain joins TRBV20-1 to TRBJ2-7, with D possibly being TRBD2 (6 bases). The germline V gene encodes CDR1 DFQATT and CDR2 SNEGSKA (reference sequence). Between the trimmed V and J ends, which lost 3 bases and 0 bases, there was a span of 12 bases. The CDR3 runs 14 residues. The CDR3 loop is CSASRPGVSYEQYV. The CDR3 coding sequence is TGCAGTGCTAGTCGTCCGGGGGTCTCCTACGAGCAGTACGTC.

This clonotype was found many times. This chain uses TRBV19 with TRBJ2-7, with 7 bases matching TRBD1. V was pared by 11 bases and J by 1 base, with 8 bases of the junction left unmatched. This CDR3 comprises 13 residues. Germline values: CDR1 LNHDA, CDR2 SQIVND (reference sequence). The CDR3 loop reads CAGGPGQSYEQYV. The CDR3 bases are TGTGCCGGGGGACCGGGACAGTCCTACGAGCAGTACGTC.

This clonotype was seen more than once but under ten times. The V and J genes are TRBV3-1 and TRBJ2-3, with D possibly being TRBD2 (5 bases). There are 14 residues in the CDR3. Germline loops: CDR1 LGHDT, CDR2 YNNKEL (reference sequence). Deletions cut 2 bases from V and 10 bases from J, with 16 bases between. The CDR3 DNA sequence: TGTGCCAGCAGCCAACTCGGGATGGTAGTGGCGCAGTATTTT. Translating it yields CASSQLGMVVAQYF.

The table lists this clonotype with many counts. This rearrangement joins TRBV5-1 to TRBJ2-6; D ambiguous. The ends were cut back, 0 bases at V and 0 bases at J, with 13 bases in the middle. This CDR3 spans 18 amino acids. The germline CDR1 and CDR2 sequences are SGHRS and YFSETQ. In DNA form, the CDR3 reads TGCGCCAGCAGCTTGGGCTGGATGATCAGCTCTGGGGCCAACGTCCTGACTTTC. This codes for CASSLGWMISSGANVLTF.

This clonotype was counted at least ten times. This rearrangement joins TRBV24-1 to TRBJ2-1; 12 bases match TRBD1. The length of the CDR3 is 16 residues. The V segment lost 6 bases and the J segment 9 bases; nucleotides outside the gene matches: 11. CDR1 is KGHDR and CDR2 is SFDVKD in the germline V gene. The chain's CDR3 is CATSRGQGQGAGEQFF. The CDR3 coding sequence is TGTGCCACCAGTAGGGGGCAGGGACAGGGGGCGGGTGAGCAGTTCTTC.

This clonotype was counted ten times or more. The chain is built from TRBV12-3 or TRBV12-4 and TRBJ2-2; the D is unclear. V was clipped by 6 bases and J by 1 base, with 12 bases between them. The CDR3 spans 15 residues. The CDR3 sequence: CASSSQLRNTGELFF. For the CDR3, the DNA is TGTGCCAGCAGCTCTCAACTGCGGAACACCGGGGAGCTGTTTTTT.

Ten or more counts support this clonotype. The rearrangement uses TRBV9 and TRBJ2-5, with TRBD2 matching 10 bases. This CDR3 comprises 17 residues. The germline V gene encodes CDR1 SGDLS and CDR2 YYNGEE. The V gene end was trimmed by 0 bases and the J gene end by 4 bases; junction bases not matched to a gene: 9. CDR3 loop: CASSVDPLAGVRETQYF. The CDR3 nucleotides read TGTGCCAGCAGCGTAGATCCTCTAGCGGGAGTAAGAGAGACCCAGTACTTC. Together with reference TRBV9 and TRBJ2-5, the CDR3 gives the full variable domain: DSGVTQTPKHLITATGQRVTLRCSPRSGDLSVYWYQQSLDQGLQFLIQYYNGEERAKGNILERFSAQQFPDLHSELNLSSLELGDSALYFCASSVDPLAGVRETQYFGPGTRLLVL.

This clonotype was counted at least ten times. CDR3 sequence reads: CASSFISGSGANVLTF. Written as DNA, the CDR3 is TGTGCCAGCAGCTTTATTAGCGGCTCTGGGGCCAACGTCCTGACTTTC. This rearrangement joins TRBV7-2 to TRBJ2-6; TRBD2 might be the D (6 bases). Germline V gene lookup returns CDR1 SGHTA and CDR2 FQGNSA. V shed 3 bases and J shed 0 bases, with 9 bases lying between them. The CDR3 has 16 amino acids.

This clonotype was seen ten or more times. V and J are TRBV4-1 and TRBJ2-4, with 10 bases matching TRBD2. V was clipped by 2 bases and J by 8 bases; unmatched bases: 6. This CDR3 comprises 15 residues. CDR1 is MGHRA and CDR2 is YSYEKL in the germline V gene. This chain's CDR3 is CASSQYSSGSDIQYF. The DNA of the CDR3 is TGCGCCAGCAGCCAATACTCTAGCGGGAGTGACATTCAGTACTTC.

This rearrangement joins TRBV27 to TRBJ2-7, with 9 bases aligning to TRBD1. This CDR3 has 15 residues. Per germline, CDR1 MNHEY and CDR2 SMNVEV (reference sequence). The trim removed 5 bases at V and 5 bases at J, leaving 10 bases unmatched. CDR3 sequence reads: CASSPKQGAGDEQYV. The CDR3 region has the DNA TGTGCCAGCAGTCCCAAACAGGGGGCGGGGGACGAGCAGTACGTC.

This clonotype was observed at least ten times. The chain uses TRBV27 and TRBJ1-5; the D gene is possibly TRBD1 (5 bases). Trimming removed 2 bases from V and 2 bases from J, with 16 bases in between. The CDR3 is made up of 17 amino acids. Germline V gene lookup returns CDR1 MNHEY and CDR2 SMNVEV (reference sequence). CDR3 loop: CASSLVPGTLGNQPQHF. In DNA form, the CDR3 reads TGTGCCAGCAGTTTAGTGCCAGGGACGTTGGGCAATCAGCCCCAGCATTTT.

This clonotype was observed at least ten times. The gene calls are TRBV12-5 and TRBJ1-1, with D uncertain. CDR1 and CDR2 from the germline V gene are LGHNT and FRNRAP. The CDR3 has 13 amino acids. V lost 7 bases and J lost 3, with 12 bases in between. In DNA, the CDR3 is TGTGCTAGTGCCCTGGCAGAGGACACTGAAGCTTTCTTT. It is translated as CASALAEDTEAFF.

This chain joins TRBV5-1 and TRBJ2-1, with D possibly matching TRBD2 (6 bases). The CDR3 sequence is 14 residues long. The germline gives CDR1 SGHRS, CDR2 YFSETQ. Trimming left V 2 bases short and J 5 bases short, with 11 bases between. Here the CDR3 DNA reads TGCGCCAGCAGCTTCGTCGGGGGAAACAATGAGCAGTTCTTC. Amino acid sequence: CASSFVGGNNEQFF.

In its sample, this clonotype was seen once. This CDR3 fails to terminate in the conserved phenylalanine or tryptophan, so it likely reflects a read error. The CDR3 sequence is CASSAVDRPGNEKLFL. The CDR3 bases are TGTGCCAGCAGTGCTGTGGACAGGCCGGGTAATGAAAAACTGTTTCTT. J is TRBJ1-4 and V is TRBV6-1, with 7 bases matching TRBD1. V lost 4 bases to trimming and J lost 4 bases; unmatched junction nucleotides: 9. Germline CDR1 reads MNHNS; CDR2 reads SASEGT. The CDR3 sequence is 16 residues long.

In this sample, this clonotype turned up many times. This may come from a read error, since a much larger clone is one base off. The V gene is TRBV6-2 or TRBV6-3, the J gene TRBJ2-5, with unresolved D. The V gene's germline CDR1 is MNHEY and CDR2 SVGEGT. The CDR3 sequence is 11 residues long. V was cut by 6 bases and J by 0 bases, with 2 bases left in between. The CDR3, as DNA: TGTGCCAGCAGCAACCAAGAGACCCAGTACTTC. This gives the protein CASSNQETQYF.

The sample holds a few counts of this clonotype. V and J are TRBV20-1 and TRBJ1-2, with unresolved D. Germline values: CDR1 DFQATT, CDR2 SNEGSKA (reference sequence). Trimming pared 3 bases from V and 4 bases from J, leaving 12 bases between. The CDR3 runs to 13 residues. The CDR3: CSASLGVGYGYTF. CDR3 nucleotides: TGCAGTGCTAGTTTGGGTGTAGGCTATGGCTACACCTTC.

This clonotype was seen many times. CDR3 nucleotide sequence: TGTGCCACCATGGGGGGTTACGGATTCATGAACACTGAAGCTTTCTTT. This codes for CATMGGYGFMNTEAFF. This chain joins TRBV19 and TRBJ1-1; the D gene is possibly TRBD1 (5 bases). From germline, CDR1 is LNHDA and CDR2 SQIVND (reference sequence). V gave up 10 bases and J gave up 0 bases, with 21 bases separating them. The CDR3 is 16 residues long.

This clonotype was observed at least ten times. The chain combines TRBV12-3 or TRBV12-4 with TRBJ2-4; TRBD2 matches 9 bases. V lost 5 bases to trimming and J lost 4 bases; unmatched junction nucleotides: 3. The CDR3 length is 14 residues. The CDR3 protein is CASSLAGGKNIQYF. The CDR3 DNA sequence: TGTGCCAGCAGTCTGGCGGGAGGGAAAAACATTCAGTACTTC.

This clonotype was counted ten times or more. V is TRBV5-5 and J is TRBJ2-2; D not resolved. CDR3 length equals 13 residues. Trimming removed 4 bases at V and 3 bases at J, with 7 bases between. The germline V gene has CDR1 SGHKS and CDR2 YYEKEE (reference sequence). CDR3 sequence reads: CASSGYHTGELFF. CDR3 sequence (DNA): TGTGCCAGCAGCGGATACCACACCGGGGAGCTGTTTTTT.